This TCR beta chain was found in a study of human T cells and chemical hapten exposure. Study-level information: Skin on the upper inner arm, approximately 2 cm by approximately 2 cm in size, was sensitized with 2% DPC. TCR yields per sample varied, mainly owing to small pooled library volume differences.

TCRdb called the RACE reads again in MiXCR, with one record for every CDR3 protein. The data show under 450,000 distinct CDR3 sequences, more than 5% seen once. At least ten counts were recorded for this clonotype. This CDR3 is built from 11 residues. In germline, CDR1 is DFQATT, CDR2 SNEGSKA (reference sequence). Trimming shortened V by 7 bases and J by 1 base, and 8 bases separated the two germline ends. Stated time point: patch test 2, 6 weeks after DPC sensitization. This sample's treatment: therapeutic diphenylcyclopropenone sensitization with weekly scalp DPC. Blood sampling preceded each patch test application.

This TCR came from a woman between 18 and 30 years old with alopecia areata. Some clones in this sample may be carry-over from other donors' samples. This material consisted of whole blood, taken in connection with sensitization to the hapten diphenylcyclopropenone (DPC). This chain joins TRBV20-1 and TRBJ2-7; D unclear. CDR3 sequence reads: CSVTRSYEQYF. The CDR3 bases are TGCAGTGTCACAAGATCCTACGAGCAGTACTTC.